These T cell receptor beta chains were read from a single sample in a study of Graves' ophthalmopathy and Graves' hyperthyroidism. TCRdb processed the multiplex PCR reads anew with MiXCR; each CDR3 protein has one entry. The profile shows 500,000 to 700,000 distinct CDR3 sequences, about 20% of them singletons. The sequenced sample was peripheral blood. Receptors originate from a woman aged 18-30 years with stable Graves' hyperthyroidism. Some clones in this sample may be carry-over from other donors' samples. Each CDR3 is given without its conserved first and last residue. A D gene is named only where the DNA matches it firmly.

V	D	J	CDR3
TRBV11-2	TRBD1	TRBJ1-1	ASSFEDRGENTEAF
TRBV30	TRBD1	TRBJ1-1	AWSAGQGATEAF
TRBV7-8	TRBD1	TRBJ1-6	ASASDRVHNSPLH
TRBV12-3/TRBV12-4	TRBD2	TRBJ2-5	ASSLVRLAGYQETQY
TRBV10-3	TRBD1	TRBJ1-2	AISESQGARGYT
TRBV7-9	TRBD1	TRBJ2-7	ASSLLGTGGYEQY
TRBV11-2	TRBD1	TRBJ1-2	ASSPTTGGRGYGYT
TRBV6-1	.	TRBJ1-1	ASSTGTTEAF
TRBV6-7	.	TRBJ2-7	ASSQFNSYEQY
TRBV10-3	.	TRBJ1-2	AISESTEGFYGYT
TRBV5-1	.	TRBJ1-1	ASSLWAASEAF
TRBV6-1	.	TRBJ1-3	ASSKDSYSGNTIY
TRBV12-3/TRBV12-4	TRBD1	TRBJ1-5	ASSISGTGIYSNQPQH
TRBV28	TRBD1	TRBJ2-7	ASSFRSYRGLNEQY
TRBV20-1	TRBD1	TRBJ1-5	SARDHGQAHQPQH
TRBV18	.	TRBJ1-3	ASSPWSARRFSGNTIY
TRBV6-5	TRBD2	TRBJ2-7	ASSYRTSGGTYEQY
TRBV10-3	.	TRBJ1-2	AISEDGYYGYT
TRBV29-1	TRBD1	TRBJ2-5	SVRRQGARKETQY
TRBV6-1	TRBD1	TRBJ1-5	AGSRDRNQPQH
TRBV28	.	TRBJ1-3	ASNGAGRNTIY
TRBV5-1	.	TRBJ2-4	ASSLGSDKNIKY
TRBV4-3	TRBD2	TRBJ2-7	ASSPERGTYEQY
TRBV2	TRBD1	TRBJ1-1	ASSEGVPQQGAWGTEAF
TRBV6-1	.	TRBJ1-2	ASSPGKFVGYT
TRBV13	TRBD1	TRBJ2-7	ASRRGQGLYEQY
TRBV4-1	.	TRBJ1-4	ASSQGAGVEKLF
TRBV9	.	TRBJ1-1	ASNGGFDSEAF
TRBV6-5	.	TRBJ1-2	ASSYSQGQSLVYGYT
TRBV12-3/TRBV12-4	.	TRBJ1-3	ASSLAGLSGNTIY
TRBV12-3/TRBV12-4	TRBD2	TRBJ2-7	ASSLEASGRGSSYEQY
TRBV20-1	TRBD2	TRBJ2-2	SARGDLNTGELF
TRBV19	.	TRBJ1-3	ASRPSSSGNTIY
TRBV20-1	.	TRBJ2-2	SATYGGSTGELF
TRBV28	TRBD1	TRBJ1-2	ASSPTDRVGRSYGYT
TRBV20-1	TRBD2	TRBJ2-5	SARDGTSGKETQY
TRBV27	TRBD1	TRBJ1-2	ASSRQGGDYGYT
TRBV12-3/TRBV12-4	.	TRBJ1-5	ASRTQDSNQPQH
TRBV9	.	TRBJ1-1	ASSPLGPAPLGTEAF
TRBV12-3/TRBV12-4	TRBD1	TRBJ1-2	ASSSLTGTGSGYT
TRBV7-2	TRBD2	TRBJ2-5	ASSLVSGGWQETQY
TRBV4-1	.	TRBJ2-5	ASSQDGGARETQY
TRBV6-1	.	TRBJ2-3	ASTPARDTQY
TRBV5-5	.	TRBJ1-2	ASSSSKAGYGYT
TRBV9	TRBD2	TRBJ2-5	ASSSSGGNAETQY
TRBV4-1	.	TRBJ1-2	ASSQDPWALGYT
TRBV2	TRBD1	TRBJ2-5	ATTGDQETQY
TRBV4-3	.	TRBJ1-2	ASSQEWQGGGYT
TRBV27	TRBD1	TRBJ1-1	ASSLIQGLNTEAF
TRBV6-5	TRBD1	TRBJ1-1	ASSWDSDRGLETEAF